Presented here are 2 T cell receptor beta chains from one specimen sequenced in a study of cytomegalovirus exposure and HLA in healthy donors. Primers included in the PCR were 60 Vbeta and 13 Jbeta primers. Here immunoSEQ multiplex PCR was the method, and the copy in TCRdb shows in-frame clones only, minus some. The data contain roughly 98,000 clones, approximately 71% of them singletons. Specimen: PBMCs. The receptors stem from a female donor in good health and CMV-seronegative.

This clone occurred once. V is TRBV6-4 and J is TRBJ2-3, with 7 nucleotides matching TRBD1. CDR1 MRHNA and CDR2 SNTAGT come from the germline V gene. V was pared by 0 bases and J by 4 bases, with 1 base of the junction left unmatched. The CDR3 sequence is 14 residues long. The chain's CDR3 is CASSDSGGSDTQYF. DNA of the CDR3: TGTGCCAGCAGTGACTCAGGGGGCTCAGATACGCAGTATTTT.

In its sample, this clone was seen a few times. V and J are TRBV10-2 and TRBJ2-5, with TRBD1 matching 8 bases. Germline loops: CDR1 WSHSY, CDR2 SAAADI. This CDR3 is built from 14 residues. Germline trimming cut 8 bases from V and 7 bases from J; bases unmatched to any gene: 12. The CDR3 here is CASGPGQGLGTQYF. The CDR3 DNA reads as TGCGCCAGCGGGCCCGGACAGGGCTTAGGGACCCAGTACTTC.